This T cell receptor (beta chain) was identified during a study of cytomegalovirus exposure and HLA in healthy donors (dated 2017 in TCRdb). With respect to the entire study: In an earlier analysis of under 600 of the donors, about 270 Gb of sequence data and 90 million to 120 million unique TCR beta sequences from about 180 million T cells were reported. Roughly 300 gigabases of sequencing data and approximately 85 million unique TCR sequences were included in an early release covering several hundred HLA-typed donors. The genetic ancestry cluster associated with self-reported Caucasian donors included approximately 85% of the 398 genotyped donors. The study was designed to test whether signatures of past pathogen exposure could be identified by cataloging public T cell receptors. The study profiled the T cell repertoires of approximately 700 subjects by immunosequencing and related them to cytomegalovirus serostatus. Besides the first cohort of under 700 subjects, a separate validation cohort made up of over a hundred different subjects was used. High-throughput TCR immunosequencing, statistical association of individual TCRs with disease status, and machine learning were combined to predict cytomegalovirus infection status. A later analysis re-analyzed previously published TCR beta repertoires from 550 to 700 donors and added high-resolution HLA genotyping to study TCR occurrence patterns. The later analysis used no new phenotypic data to find candidate immune exposures, relying instead on TCR beta sequences and their occurrence across donors. To decide whether each TCR beta V gene segment behaved as functional or pseudogenic, an earlier analysis of fewer than 750 of the donors relied on high-throughput TCR beta sequencing. Alongside the repertoire data, information on donor age, sex, ethnicity and CMV serostatus was compiled. A later genetic analysis used genome-wide SNP genotypes for about 65% of the roughly 670 donors, treating that subset as a discovery cohort. All discovery cohort repertoires had been generated using a single sequencing platform. Both class I and class II loci were covered by HLA typing, at four-digit resolution. Typing coverage varied by locus: roughly 620-630 donors for A, B, C, DRB1 and DQB1; some 520 for DQA1; about 590 for DPA1; more than 450 for DPB1. Roughly 5 DR-DQ haplotypes were handled as single units for association and clustering because linkage in the cohort was strong. On average, around 230,000 unique TCR beta nucleotide sequences were sequenced per donor among 398 genotyped donors of the cohort, with roughly 18% of those sequences being non-productive.

Reading the germline V gene gives CDR1 SGHDT and CDR2 YYEEEE. The CDR3 goes from the cysteine to the phenylalanine over 16 residues. Left in the record is the CDR3 DNA by itself, 48 bases read in frame from the first base. V is clipped by 0 bases and J by 7 bases, and the sequence between their germline boundaries is 19 bases long. Library preparation used the immunoSEQ multiplex PCR assay. For the multiplex PCR, a mixture combining 60 forward primers for TCR Vbeta segments and 13 reverse primers for TCR Jbeta segments was used. The CDR3 region of rearranged TCR beta genes was amplified from genomic DNA with a multiplex PCR assay. The Illumina HiSeq System was used to sequence the amplified TCR beta libraries as 87-base-pair reads. Per the authors' processing: Across the 600 to 700 repertoires, a later analysis counted 75 million to 90 million unique TCR beta chains, roughly 11 million of which were shared by at least two donors. Raw reads were error-corrected and collapsed into unique sequences by a nearest-neighbor algorithm in which closely related sequences were merged to remove PCR and sequencing errors. CDR3 sequences were aligned to IMGT reference sequences to assign V, D and J gene segments. For a sequence to be retained, a match of at least six nucleotides to both a V gene segment and a J gene segment was required. A rearrangement counted as productive if the CDR3 had no stop codons and remained in frame with V and J, and every other rearrangement counted as non-productive. Following IMGT convention, CDR3 was defined as the stretch from the second conserved V-encoded cysteine to the conserved J-encoded phenylalanine. In an earlier analysis of 500 to 650 of the donors, sequences lacking an unambiguous match to a single V gene segment were excluded. An earlier analysis of just under 600 of the donors called V segments functional above 56.7% productive rearrangements and segregating when the between-donor standard deviation exceeded 5%. A statistical classification framework was developed to diagnose cytomegalovirus status using the catalog of TCR beta chain sequences. In a later analysis, TCR nucleotide sequences were compared against IMGT/GENE-DB human TR gene sequences so that V and J genes could be assigned. The TCRdist pipeline was used in a later analysis to assign CDR3 sequences and most-parsimonious VDJ recombination scenarios. A later analysis defined each TCR beta chain by its CDR3 amino acid sequence plus V-gene family, and excluded reads lacking a unique V-gene family. In a later analysis, a few hundred highly shared, low-generation-probability nucleotide sequences were removed to address suspected cross-contamination and a sequencing artifact. In a later analysis, a clonal expansion index for each public chain was calculated from normalized within-repertoire ranks of inferred template counts. In a later analysis, generation probabilities were computed using a VDJ recombination model fitted to out-of-frame rearrangements, and the results were checked against IGoR. A later analysis scored TCR-TCR, TCR-HLA and TCR-CMV co-occurrence with hypergeometric tests, applying a repertoire-size bias correction to TCR pairs. False discovery rates were estimated in a later analysis by permuting HLA or CMV assignments 20 times. A later analysis grouped co-occurring TCRs with DBSCAN, adding TCRdist sequence similarity when clustering within HLA-allele-positive subsets. Repertoires with fewer than 30,000 or more than 120,000 public chains were left out of co-occurrence clustering, as were about five repertoires with anomalous nucleotide sharing. TCRdb mirrors the immuneACCESS table, restricted to in-frame sequences. Some clones are absent from its copies; in checked studies, under half trace to an unresolved V gene, and the reason for the others is unknown. The V and J calls and clone size are taken from that table; D and trimming were inferred from the DNA. Across this sample there are 150,000 to 200,000 clones, with 75% to 85% seen only once. The ten top clones hold 0.65% of the sample.

In total, roughly 670 healthy bone marrow donors made up the cohort. At the time of sampling, all cohort members were nominally healthy, though unrecorded immune exposures were likely present. The donor tested CMV seronegative, placing the donor among the 300 to 450 seronegative members of the cohort. Each donor provided a peripheral blood sample, and peripheral blood mononuclear cells were used for TCR beta sequencing. Genomic DNA extraction from the blood cell samples was performed with the Qiagen DNeasy Blood Extraction Kit. Results the study describes overall, beyond this receptor: In a later genetic analysis, fewer N-insertions in productive TCRs were reported among donors in an Asian-associated ancestry cluster than the approximately 710-donor mean. Broadly in line with IMGT annotations, most TCR beta V segments showed up in productive rearrangements about 87% or about 30% of the time in an earlier analysis of approximately 600 of the donors. Correlated functional status among segregating V segments might be attributable to linkage disequilibrium, but an unknown experimental factor could not be ruled out. Sequencing depth was assumed to be roughly uniform across donors in the presence/absence analyses, though that assumption may not hold. The only immune exposure information available for the cohort was CMV serostatus. According to a later analysis, most CMV-associated TCR beta chains appeared to be HLA-restricted, and the HLA associations seemed to be driven largely by CMV exposure. At a false discovery rate of 0.05, a later analysis linked approximately 18,000 TCR beta sequences to specific HLA alleles. In the study, some 180 TCR beta chains were listed as associated with cytomegalovirus. Because some donors lacked HLA typing at each locus, the association tests relied only on the typed subset. Some IMGT-functional V segments, including TRBV6-2 and TRBV6-3, could not be distinguished by the 87-base-pair reads and were therefore excluded. A group of highly shared sequence variants was considered likely to be a technical artifact of the sequencing pipeline. In a later analysis, TCR association rates were found to vary across HLA loci, with the most associated TCRs seen for DRB1 alleles and the fewest for HLA-C alleles. Several of the top co-occurrence clusters appeared to be linked to parvovirus B19, influenza, CMV and Epstein-Barr virus, according to a later analysis. About 17 rarely observed V segments, including chromosome 9 orphons, were excluded from the earlier analysis of several hundred of the donors because counts were too low. Assigning TCR associations to individual alleles was difficult when HLA alleles, especially DR and DQ, strongly co-occurred. In a later genetic analysis, a missense DCLRE1C variant was associated with V-gene and J-gene trimming of TCR beta chains, and the association was replicated in an independent cohort. In this cohort, only TCR beta chains were sequenced, and detectable features were limited by the absence of alpha or paired-chain data. A further reported finding was that TCR beta sequences accurately predicted the HLA-A and HLA-B alleles for most subjects in the first cohort. The authors suggested that the approach could potentially be generalized to other disease states and immunological phenotypes. Most TCR sequences were observed very rarely across donors, whereas some public TCRs were present in many individuals. A few of the identified cytomegalovirus-associated TCR beta chains were confirmed in vitro to be specific for cytomegalovirus antigens. Compared with equally common non-associated chains, HLA-associated TCR beta chains in a later analysis were more clonally expanded and had lower generation probabilities. The classifier was reported to diagnose cytomegalovirus status with high specificity and sensitivity in both the original and validation cohorts.

With respect to this clone: The antigen this receptor binds is unknown. No quality values exist for individual bases; no much larger clone is one base distant.

The sequenced material came from PBMCs. This TCR was sampled from a boy younger than 18 in good health and CMV-seronegative. Here the chain combines TRBV5-6 and TRBJ1-2; the D gene assignment is ambiguous. The CDR3 here reads CASSLERFSSRFGYTF. The nucleotide sequence is TGTGCCAGCAGCTTGGAGCGGTTTAGCTCCAGGTTTGGCTACACCTTC.